What follows describes a single T cell receptor (beta chain). This clonotype was picked up a small number of times. Its recognized antigen is unknown. No base quality values were provided; no much bigger clone lies one nucleotide off. The V end loses 6 bases and the J end loses 3 bases, and a stretch of 15 bases separates them. Counted from cysteine to phenylalanine, this CDR3 has 14 amino acids. The only DNA kept is the CDR3, 42 bases in frame from the first base. The germline V gene encodes CDR1 MNHNS and CDR2 SASEGT. The data were taken from a study of T cells after yellow fever vaccination (dated by TCRdb to the late 2010s). Study-level background: Libraries from fractions with low cell numbers were prepared with the SMART-Seq v4 Ultra Low Input RNA kit. The cohort comprised two healthy male donors, one aged 18 to 30 and one aged 30 to 40 years. Bulk TCR alpha and beta repertoires were sequenced longitudinally to track T-cell clones before and after primary and booster YFV17D yellow fever vaccination. Bulk PBMC replicates and cell subsets were isolated from blood drawn at multiple timepoints before and after both primary and secondary immunization.

Beyond this particular receptor, the publication reports: Because the study included only two donors, the extent to which the findings can be generalized is limited. A small fraction of clonotypes showed up in both the CD4 and CD8 compartments, probably as a result of convergent recombination. Because abundant contaminating clonotypes from the bulk population could be contained in FACS-sorted repertoires, computational filtering was required. Most clones expanded after primary vaccination were re-detected after the booster (96% of CD4 and about nine tenths of CD8), suggesting broad memory maintenance. The secondary T-cell response was found to be weaker but faster than the primary response, with a peak reached on day 5 rather than on day 15.

The treatment or condition label on this specimen signifies: live attenuated yellow fever vaccine strain. A standard Ficoll-Paque protocol was used to isolate PBMCs from peripheral blood. Dynabeads CD4 and CD8 positive selection kits were used to isolate CD4 and CD8 T-cell fractions. RNA was extracted with TriZol from bulk PBMCs, CD4 and CD8 fractions, and dextramer-positive and dextramer-negative fractions. TCR cDNA was synthesized by 5'RACE template switching, which introduced a universal primer site and unique molecular identifiers. Priming of cDNA synthesis was performed from both the TCR alpha and TCR beta constant segments. Two PCR steps were used to amplify libraries, with sample barcodes and sequencing adapters being added in the second step. Sequencing of libraries was performed on Illumina HiSeq 2500 (2x100 bp) or NovaSeq (2x150 bp). Processing in the source paper ran as follows. MIGEC handled demultiplexing of reads and collapsing into UMI consensus sequences, while MiXCR performed V(D)J alignment. Using edgeR on replicate PBMC samples, clonotypes were called vaccine-responding if FDR was below 0.01 and the log2 fold change was above 5 up to day 15. Each bulk clonotype received a CD4 or CD8 identity based on whether the sequenced CD4 or CD8 repertoire contained that clonotype at higher abundance. TCRdb's own reprocessing of the public reads used fastp at Q25 and MiXCR and kept productive beta chains. Each entry merges the rows of one CDR3 protein and shows their most common DNA and genes. What appears here as the V and J calls and clone size reflects TCRdb's work, not the paper's. The sample has 200,000 to 300,000 distinct CDR3 sequences on record, approximately 6.7% of them singletons. More than 1% of the sample rests with the top ten.

Here the chain combines TRBV6-1 and TRBJ2-7, with the D gene call left open. The material sequenced was CD4+ T cells sorted from PBMCs, taken on the day of the yellow fever booster vaccination. This clonotype was obtained from a young man who received the YFV17D yellow fever vaccine. For the CDR3, the sequence is CASRASTWVYEQYF. Read as DNA, the sequence is TGTGCCAGCAGGGCCTCGACCTGGGTCTACGAGCAGTACTTC.